The 21 T cell receptor beta chains presented below share a single source sample, sequenced in a study of PD-1 blockade in classical Hodgkin lymphoma. Generated by immunoSEQ multiplex PCR, the TCRdb table keeps only in-frame clones and is missing some. The repertoire holds roughly 70,000 clones, with 85% to 95% as singletons. Time point: newly diagnosed, previously untreated cHL patient sample. Input material: peripheral blood mononuclear cells (PBMCs). Receptors originate from a human donor with classical Hodgkin lymphoma.

This clone came up once. The V gene is TRBV6-5, the J gene TRBJ2-7, with D uncertain. This CDR3 region has 14 residues. Germline CDR1 MNHEY, CDR2 SVGAGI. V was pared by 0 bases and J by 3 bases, with 9 bases between. The CDR3 here is CASSYSGRVYEQYF. As DNA, the CDR3 is TGTGCCAGCAGTTACTCAGGACGTGTCTACGAGCAGTACTTC.

The genes are TRBV18 and TRBJ2-5; TRBD1 is a possible D gene (6 bases). This CDR3 has 14 residues. V dropped 3 bases and J dropped 1 base, with 9 bases sitting between them. Germline V gene sequence: CDR1 KGHSH, CDR2 LQKENI. In DNA form, the CDR3 reads TGTGCCAGCTCACCCCAGGACAGCCAAGAGACCCAGTACTTC. This encodes CASSPQDSQETQYF.

This clone was observed once. The rearrangement uses TRBV7-2 and TRBJ1-5, with 9 bases aligning to TRBD1. In germline, CDR1 is SGHTA, CDR2 FQGNSA. The CDR3 extends over 14 amino acids. V lost 4 bases and J lost 7; bases outside the gene matches: 5. The CDR3 protein is CASSYRQGGQPQHF. Written as DNA, the CDR3 is TGTGCCAGCAGCTATCGACAGGGGGGGCAGCCCCAGCATTTT.

This chain joins TRBV7-2 and TRBJ2-3; D not resolved. In germline, CDR1 is SGHTA, CDR2 FQGNSA. The CDR3 runs 12 residues. V dropped 2 bases and J dropped 4 bases, with 4 bases sitting between them. CDR3 nucleotides: TGTGCCAGCAGCTTACAGGCAGATACGCAGTATTTT. Its protein is CASSLQADTQYF.

The gene calls are TRBV11-3 and TRBJ2-3; weak D call: TRBD2 (5 bases). The length of the CDR3 is 17 residues. V gave up 5 bases and J gave up 5 bases, with 23 bases separating them. Germline V gives CDR1 SGHNT, CDR2 YENEEA. CDR3: CASSAGLPGSGRDTQYF. The CDR3 bases are TGTGCCAGCAGCGCCGGTCTGCCGGGGTCCGGGCGAGATACGCAGTATTTT.

This clone was found once. The chain links TRBV5-6 to TRBJ2-5, with 11 bases that match TRBD1. The CDR3 runs to 13 residues. V lost 10 bases, J lost 2 bases, and 4 bases stayed unmatched. Germline values: CDR1 SGHDT, CDR2 YYEEEE. The CDR3 is CAAGQGAQETQYF. The CDR3 DNA reads as TGTGCCGCAGGACAGGGGGCTCAAGAGACCCAGTACTTC.

The rearrangement joins TRBV7-7 to TRBJ2-5; maybe TRBD1 (6 bases). CDR1 is SSHAT and CDR2 is FNYEAQ in the germline V gene (reference sequence). V lost 5 bases and J lost 4, with 11 bases in between. CDR3 size: 13 residues. CDR3 DNA: TGTGCCAGCAGCCAACAGGGCGGAGAGACCCAGTACTTC. The encoded protein is CASSQQGGETQYF.

This clone was counted a single time. The chain links TRBV18 to TRBJ2-3, with unresolved D. Deletions cut 1 base from V and 0 bases from J, with 5 bases between. The germline CDR1 and CDR2 sequences are KGHSH and LQKENI. The CDR3 length is 14 residues. Here the CDR3 DNA reads TGTGCCAGCTCACCACAAACCAGCACAGATACGCAGTATTTT. Protein: CASSPQTSTDTQYF.

The chain is built from TRBV11-2 and TRBJ2-7; 8 bases map to TRBD1. The CDR3 covers 15 residues. V trimming: 0 bases; J trimming: 3 bases; junction bases outside the gene matches: 4. Germline loops: CDR1 SGHAT, CDR2 FQNNGV. CDR3 region: CASSLETGGSYEQYF. As DNA, the CDR3 is TGTGCCAGCAGCTTAGAAACAGGGGGAAGCTACGAGCAGTACTTC.

The chain combines TRBV9 with TRBJ2-3; 7 bases fit TRBD1. Losses at the gene ends were 4 bases for V and 6 bases for J; bases not matched to a gene: 5. In germline, CDR1 is SGDLS, CDR2 YYNGEE. This CDR3 comprises 13 residues. As DNA, the CDR3 is TGTGCCAGCAGCAGAACGACAGGGGATACGCAGTATTTT. Its translation is CASSRTTGDTQYF.

The chain recombines TRBV5-4 with TRBJ2-1; maybe TRBD2 (6 bases). Germline assignment: CDR1 SGHNT and CDR2 YYREEE (reference sequence). V gave up 1 base and J gave up 7 bases, with 21 bases separating them. The CDR3 contains 17 residues. Here the CDR3 DNA reads TGTGCCAGCAGCTTGAGGCGGGACCTGAGGGTAAATAATGAGCAGTTCTTC. It specifies CASSLRRDLRVNNEQFF.

The genes are TRBV6-6 and TRBJ2-1; 12 nucleotides line up with TRBD2. Germline CDR1 MNHNY, CDR2 SVGAGI (reference sequence). Trimming cost V 2 bases and J 8 bases; bases outside gene matches: 4. This CDR3 region has 15 residues. CDR3 amino acids: CASSYPTSGSYEQFF. The DNA of the CDR3 is TGTGCCAGCAGTTACCCGACTAGCGGGAGTTATGAGCAGTTCTTC.

The chain is built from TRBV5-4 and TRBJ1-1, with 8 bases that match TRBD1. Germline V gives CDR1 SGHNT, CDR2 YYREEE (reference sequence). This CDR3 region has 16 residues. V lost 3 bases, J lost 0 bases, and 7 bases stayed unmatched. CDR3 protein: CASSSGDRGMNTEAFF. CDR3 DNA sequence: TGTGCCAGCAGCTCGGGCGACAGGGGAATGAACACTGAAGCTTTCTTT. The full variable domain, rest sourced from reference TRBV5-4 and TRBJ1-1, is ETGVTQSPTHLIKTRGQQVTLRCSSQSGHNTVSWYQQALGQGPQFIFQYYREEENGRGNFPPRFSGLQFPNYSSELNVNALELDDSALYLCASSSGDRGMNTEAFFGQGTRLTVV.

The chain couples TRBV7-8 to TRBJ1-5; D is unresolved. The CDR3 has 15 amino acids. V lost 4 bases, J lost 0 bases, and 10 bases lay in between. The germline CDR1 and CDR2 sequences are SGHVS and FQNEAQ. The CDR3 coding sequence is TGTGCCAGCAGCTCCCCCTTTTTTAGCAATCAGCCCCAGCATTTT. It specifies CASSSPFFSNQPQHF.

The genes are TRBV10-3 and TRBJ1-1; D unclear. Looked up from germline, CDR1 is ENHRY and CDR2 is SYGVKD. There are 13 residues in the CDR3. Trimming pared 5 bases from V and 1 base from J, leaving 8 bases between. CDR3 in DNA: TGTGCCATCAGTTGGCAGGAGAACACTGAAGCTTTCTTT. Translation: CAISWQENTEAFF.

This chain links TRBV6-6 with TRBJ2-7, with 7 bases matching TRBD1. CDR1 is MNHNY, CDR2 SVGAGI, per germline (reference sequence). The CDR3 loop spans 15 amino acids. The J segment lost 5 bases and the V segment lost 2 bases, leaving 9 bases of the junction unmatched. The CDR3 sequence is CASSYGDSMKDEQYF. Here the CDR3 DNA reads TGTGCCAGCAGTTACGGGGACAGTATGAAGGACGAGCAGTACTTC.

The chain has TRBV6-1 and TRBJ1-5; TRBD1 matches 9 bases. The CDR3 sequence is 13 residues long. The germline CDR1 and CDR2 sequences are MNHNS and SASEGT. With 6 bases clipped from V and 9 bases from J, the junction kept 6 bases outside the gene matches. CDR3 sequence (DNA): TGTGCCAGCAGAGGGACAGGGTTCCCGCCCCAGCATTTT. Encoded protein: CASRGTGFPPQHF.

The V call is TRBV25-1, the J call TRBJ1-6, with D uncertain. V lost 3 bases, J lost 5 bases, and 14 bases lay in between. The CDR3 runs to 16 residues. The germline CDR1 and CDR2 sequences are MGHDK and SYGVNS. The CDR3 DNA reads as TGTGCCAGCAGTGACTTCCAGGTCGGGGATAATTCACCCCTCCACTTT. It codes for CASSDFQVGDNSPLHF.

This rearrangement joins TRBV5-1 to TRBJ1-4; the match to TRBD1 covers 10 bases. Germline trimming cut 4 bases from V and 7 bases from J; bases unmatched to any gene: 10. Germline V CDR1 and CDR2: SGHRS, YFSETQ. CDR3 length: 16 residues. The CDR3 reads CASSLWSGQGSEKLFF. Here the CDR3 DNA reads TGCGCCAGCAGCCTTTGGTCGGGACAGGGGTCTGAAAAACTGTTTTTT.

This chain uses TRBV5-1 with TRBJ1-4; D gene ambiguous. Trimming left V 3 bases short and J 10 bases short, with 13 bases between. Per the germline V gene, CDR1 is SGHRS and CDR2 is YFSETQ. The CDR3 consists of 13 residues. CDR3 protein: CASSSDPDGKLFF. The CDR3 DNA is TGCGCCAGCAGCTCCGACCCGGACGGAAAACTGTTTTTT.

The chain carries TRBV7-2 and TRBJ1-4; tentatively, D is TRBD1 (6 bases). The V and J ends lost 2 bases and 10 bases respectively, with 14 bases between them. The CDR3 extends over 14 amino acids. Germline V gene lookup returns CDR1 SGHTA and CDR2 FQGNSA. The CDR3: CASSLMGAVGKLFF. CDR3 sequence (DNA): TGTGCCAGCAGCTTAATGGGGGCTGTTGGAAAACTGTTTTTT.